Presented here are 18 T cell receptor beta chains from one specimen sequenced in a study of blood T cell repertoires in COVID-19. Assay: immunoSEQ multiplex PCR; the TCRdb copy retains only in-frame clones and omits some. The sample contains over 200,000 clones, around 90% of which appear only once. The sequencing sample was made of peripheral blood. Source of these receptors: a woman aged 40 to 49 who had recovered from COVID-19.

The table lists this clone with a count of one. V is TRBV29-1 and J is TRBJ1-4, with 7 bases lining up with TRBD1. The junction had 2 bases not matched to a gene; V was cut back by 3 bases and J by 7 bases. Looked up from germline, CDR1 is SQVTM and CDR2 is ANQGSEA. CDR3 length: 12 amino acids. The CDR3 nucleotides are TGCAGCGTTGACCAGGGGGGTGAAAAACTGTTTTTT. Amino acid sequence: CSVDQGGEKLFF.

This clone showed up just once. This chain links TRBV27 with TRBJ2-3, with 7 nucleotides matching TRBD2. Germline V lookup: CDR1 MNHEY, CDR2 SMNVEV (reference sequence). V shed 1 base, J shed 4 bases, and the junction held 8 bases outside the gene matches. The CDR3 runs 16 residues. The CDR3 is CASSLWVASGSDTQYF. The CDR3 DNA reads as TGTGCCAGCAGTTTATGGGTGGCTAGCGGTTCAGATACGCAGTATTTT.

The J gene is TRBJ2-1, the V gene TRBV9, with TRBD2 as a possible D gene (5 bases). In germline, CDR1 is SGDLS, CDR2 YYNGEE. V lost 7 bases and J 1 base, leaving 12 bases between the germline ends. This CDR3 is built from 14 residues. The CDR3 spells CASAEGPSYNEQFF. Written as DNA, the CDR3 is TGTGCCAGCGCCGAGGGCCCGTCCTACAATGAGCAGTTCTTC.

This clone was picked up one time. This sample includes further DNA sequences coding for the same CDR3. V gene TRBV6-2 or TRBV6-3 combines with J gene TRBJ2-7; 8 positions agree with TRBD2. J gave up 2 bases and V 3 bases, and 3 bases lay outside the gene matches. The CDR3 sequence is 14 residues long. Germline CDR1 MNHEY, CDR2 SVGEGT. The CDR3 coding sequence is TGTGCCAGCAGTTATGGAGCGGGGGCCTACGAGCAGTACTTC. It specifies CASSYGAGAYEQYF.

The CDR3 reads CASSLGRTSGRHEQYF. CDR3 sequence (DNA): TGTGCCAGCAGCTTGGGTCGGACTAGCGGGAGGCACGAGCAGTACTTC. The gene calls are TRBV5-8 and TRBJ2-7; the match to TRBD2 covers 14 bases. Germline V lookup: CDR1 SGHTS, CDR2 YDEGEE. Trimming took 0 bases from V and 5 from J; bases not matched to a gene: 4. The CDR3 is made up of 16 amino acids. Filled out from reference TRBV5-8 and TRBJ2-7, the complete variable domain reads EAGVTQSPTHLIKTRGQQATLRCSPISGHTSVYWYQQALGLGLQFLLWYDEGEERNRGNFPPRFSGRQFPNYSSELNVNALELEDSALYLCASSLGRTSGRHEQYFGPGTRLTVT.

The chain joins TRBV9 to TRBJ2-7; 9 bases fit TRBD2. This CDR3 has 15 residues. Germline V gene sequence: CDR1 SGDLS, CDR2 YYNGEE. After removal of 3 bases from V and 3 bases from J, the junction contained 7 bases not matched to a gene. CDR3 nucleotides: TGTGCCAGCAGCGCAAGCGGCGGGAGGGGCTACGAGCAGTACTTC. Translating it yields CASSASGGRGYEQYF. The full variable domain, completed using reference TRBV9 and TRBJ2-7, is DSGVTQTPKHLITATGQRVTLRCSPRSGDLSVYWYQQSLDQGLQFLIQYYNGEERAKGNILERFSAQQFPDLHSELNLSSLELGDSALYFCASSASGGRGYEQYFGPGTRLTVT.

The J gene is TRBJ1-3, the V gene TRBV2, with D uncertain. V lost 8 bases and J lost 2, with 13 bases in between. CDR3 length: 14 residues. Germline CDR1 reads SNHLY; CDR2 reads FYNNEI. CDR3 residues: CASRAATPGNTIYF. The DNA for the CDR3 is TGTGCCAGCCGCGCCGCAACCCCTGGAAACACCATATATTTT. Complete variable domain (other parts from reference TRBV2 and TRBJ1-3): EPEVTQTPSHQVTQMGQEVILRCVPISNHLYFYWYRQILGQKVEFLVSFYNNEISEKSEIFDDQFSVERPDGSNFTLKIRSTKLEDSAMYFCASRAATPGNTIYFGEGSWLTVV.

The gene calls are TRBV30 and TRBJ2-3; maybe TRBD1 (6 bases). The CDR3 has 15 residues. Trimming cost V 2 bases and J 7 bases, with 19 bases left between them. Germline loops: CDR1 GTSNPN, CDR2 SVGIG (reference sequence). The CDR3 here is CAWSQQGHGVNTQYF. The CDR3 nucleotides are TGTGCCTGGAGTCAACAGGGTCATGGTGTGAATACGCAGTATTTT.

This sequence joins TRBV6-6 and TRBJ1-6; perhaps TRBD1 as D (5 bases). V was cut by 4 bases and J by 7 bases, with 11 bases left in between. Germline assignment: CDR1 MNHNY and CDR2 SVGAGI (reference sequence). CDR3 length: 14 residues. The CDR3 region is CASSWGSRNSPLHF. The CDR3, as DNA: TGTGCCAGCAGTTGGGGCAGCCGAAATTCACCCCTCCACTTT.

The V and J genes are TRBV3-1 (or the pseudogene TRBV3-2) and TRBJ2-7; D not certain. V lost 5 bases and J lost 2, with 7 bases in between. CDR1 and CDR2 (germline): LGHDT, YNNKEL (reference sequence). The CDR3 loop spans 12 amino acids. The CDR3 DNA reads as TGTGCCAGCAGCATTTCTGCCTACGAGCAGTACTTC. Translating it yields CASSISAYEQYF.

The genes are TRBV12-3 or TRBV12-4 and TRBJ2-5; 8 positions agree with TRBD1. The CDR3 length is 12 residues. Trimming took 6 bases from V and 8 from J; bases not matched to a gene: 5. CDR3 protein: CASSIGQGTQYF. As DNA, the CDR3 is TGTGCCAGCAGCATAGGACAGGGAACCCAGTACTTC.

This chain joins TRBV19 and TRBJ1-1; 8 bases map to TRBD1. Germline V gives CDR1 LNHDA, CDR2 SQIVND (reference sequence). The length of the CDR3 is 12 residues. After removal of 3 bases from V and 11 bases from J, the junction contained 5 bases not matched to a gene. CDR3 residues: CASSMWGQVAFF. Written as DNA, the CDR3 is TGTGCCAGTAGTATGTGGGGACAGGTCGCTTTCTTT.

CDR3 in amino acids: CASTPTPYSSYNEQFF. The CDR3, as DNA: TGTGCCAGCACCCCCACACCCTACAGCTCCTACAATGAGCAGTTCTTC. The rearrangement links TRBV9 to TRBJ2-1; D is uncertain. The CDR3 is made up of 16 amino acids. The germline gives CDR1 SGDLS, CDR2 YYNGEE. V was pared by 6 bases and J by 0 bases, with 16 bases between. The entire variable domain, with the rest obtained from reference TRBV9 and TRBJ2-1, is as follows: DSGVTQTPKHLITATGQRVTLRCSPRSGDLSVYWYQQSLDQGLQFLIQYYNGEERAKGNILERFSAQQFPDLHSELNLSSLELGDSALYFCASTPTPYSSYNEQFFGPGTRLTVL.

The chain carries TRBV3-1 (or the pseudogene TRBV3-2) and TRBJ1-3; no reliable D call. The CDR3 sequence is 15 residues long. Germline V gene sequence: CDR1 LGHDT, CDR2 YNNKEL (reference sequence). V gave up 1 base and J gave up 2 bases, with 9 bases separating them. CDR3 nucleotide sequence: TGTGCCAGCAGCCAAGGCATACAAACTGGAAACACCATATATTTT. Its protein product is CASSQGIQTGNTIYF.

The V and J genes are TRBV12-3 or TRBV12-4 and TRBJ1-5, with TRBD1 matching 8 bases. The ends lost 7 bases at V and 6 bases at J; junction bases unmatched: 5. The CDR3 spans 13 residues. DNA for the CDR3: TGTGCCAGCAACACCGACAGGGGTCAGCCCCAGCATTTT. Amino acid sequence: CASNTDRGQPQHF.

The chain couples TRBV30 to TRBJ2-5; 8 positions match TRBD2. V shed 3 bases, J shed 2 bases, and the junction held 5 bases outside the gene matches. The CDR3 is 14 residues long. Germline V gene data show CDR1 as GTSNPN and CDR2 as SVGIG (reference sequence). CDR3 loop: CAWRVGGGQETQYF. The CDR3, as DNA: TGTGCCTGGAGGGTTGGCGGGGGGCAAGAGACCCAGTACTTC.

CDR3 protein: CASSLQTGTTYNEQFF. The CDR3 DNA reads TGTGCCAGCAGTCTCCAGACTGGAACCACCTACAATGAGCAGTTCTTC. V is TRBV6-2 or TRBV6-3 and J is TRBJ2-1; D is undetermined. The V gene lost 5 bases and the J gene lost 2 bases, with 16 bases spanning the gap. Per germline, CDR1 MNHEY and CDR2 SVGEGT. The CDR3 covers 16 residues.

V usage is TRBV9 and J usage is TRBJ2-3, with 10 bases identical to TRBD2. The CDR3 consists of 18 residues. V was clipped by 5 bases and J by 4 bases; unmatched bases: 16. CDR1 and CDR2 (germline): SGDLS, YYNGEE. DNA of the CDR3: TGTGCCAGCAGTAGGCAGTTCCGGCTAGCGGGAGCGGCAGATACGCAGTATTTT. Encoded protein: CASSRQFRLAGAADTQYF.